The rows below give T cell receptor beta chains drawn from one sample of a study of OX40 agonist ivuxolimab in advanced cancers. Libraries were prepared by immunoSEQ multiplex PCR; TCRdb keeps only in-frame clonotypes and omits some of them. The sample has 11,000 or so clones, approximately 87% seen once. The sample consisted of CD4+ or CD8+ T cells sorted from blood, taken in a trial of the OX40 agonist ivuxolimab. The source is an adult with an advanced solid tumor such as melanoma, head and neck, liver or kidney cancer. CDR3s include the opening cysteine and the closing phenylalanine or tryptophan. D genes are given only for firm matches. Only some rows state a clone size, as once, few, many or a class for expanded clones.

d_call	clone_size	j_call	v_call	cdr3_nt	cdr3_aa
TRBD2	-	TRBJ2-5	TRBV7-9	TGTGCCAGCAGTTTAGCGGGGGTCCAAGAGACCCAGTACTTC	CASSLAGVQETQYF
-	-	TRBJ1-3	TRBV19	TGTGCCAGTAGCTGGACAACTGGAAACACCATATATTTT	CASSWTTGNTIYF
-	-	TRBJ1-2	TRBV4-2	TGTGCCAGCAGCCAAGAGGGAGGATATGGCTACACCTTC	CASSQEGGYGYTF
TRBD2	-	TRBJ2-1	TRBV30	TGTGCCTGGAAGACCGGGACTAGCGCCTACAATGAGCAGTTCTTC	CAWKTGTSAYNEQFF
TRBD1	-	TRBJ1-1	TRBV7-9	TGTGCCAGCAGCCGGGGACAGGGGGGACCTGAAGTACTGAACACTGAAGCTTTCTTT	CASSRGQGGPEVLNTEAFF
-	-	TRBJ2-7	TRBV9	TGTGCCAGCAGCGTAGCGGAAAACCCCTACGAGCAGTACTTC	CASSVAENPYEQYF
TRBD1	-	TRBJ2-7	TRBV5-4	TGTGCCAGCAGCTTTGGACAGGGGGACTACGAGCAGTACTTC	CASSFGQGDYEQYF
-	-	TRBJ2-1	TRBV27	TGTGCCAGCAGTTTACCGAGCGGGAATGAGCAGTTCTTC	CASSLPSGNEQFF
-	-	TRBJ1-6	TRBV15	TGTGCCACCAGCAGAGGGAGGGAGAATTCACCCCTCCACTTT	CATSRGRENSPLHF
-	-	TRBJ2-3	TRBV19	TGTGCCAGTAGTATAGGACGGAATTCGGTTCCAGATACGCAGTATTTT	CASSIGRNSVPDTQYF
-	-	TRBJ2-1	TRBV9	TGTGCCAGCAGCGGCAATGAGCAGTTCTTC	CASSGNEQFF
TRBD2	-	TRBJ2-7	TRBV29-1	TGCAGCGTGCAAGCGGGACCTACCTACGAGCAGTACTTC	CSVQAGPTYEQYF
-	-	TRBJ2-5	TRBV19	TGTGCCAGTAGTATAATGGGGGGAGTCGGAGAGACCCAGTACTTC	CASSIMGGVGETQYF
-	once	TRBJ2-7	TRBV29-1	TGCAGCCCCCGAAACGAGCAGTACTTC	CSPRNEQYF
TRBD2	-	TRBJ2-1	TRBV5-6	TGTGCCAGCAGCCTTGGGACTAGCGGGCCCCCCTACAATGAGCAGTTCTTC	CASSLGTSGPPYNEQFF
-	few	TRBJ2-2	TRBV6-4	TGTGCCAGCAGTGGCGAGGGGGAAGCCACCGGGGAGCTGTTTTTT	CASSGEGEATGELFF
TRBD1	once	TRBJ2-1	TRBV28	TGTGCCAGCAGTTTCGGCGAGGGGGCTTGGAATGAGCAGTTCTTC	CASSFGEGAWNEQFF
-	-	TRBJ2-7	TRBV28	TGTGCCAGCAGTCCGGGGACGGTCGAGCAGTACTTC	CASSPGTVEQYF
TRBD2	-	TRBJ2-7	TRBV28	TGTGCCAGCAGTATTACTAGCGGGAGTTCCCTCGAGCAGTACTTC	CASSITSGSSLEQYF
TRBD1	-	TRBJ2-1	TRBV9	TGTGCCAGCAGCCCGTCCGGGACAGGGTACAATGAGCAGTTCTTC	CASSPSGTGYNEQFF
-	-	TRBJ2-1	TRBV5-5	TGTGCCAGCAGCCCGGGTAGGGTTAGCTCCTACAATGAGCAGTTCTTC	CASSPGRVSSYNEQFF
TRBD1	-	TRBJ2-1	TRBV5-1	TGCGCCAGCAAGGGGACAGGGGGCAATGAGCAGTTCTTC	CASKGTGGNEQFF
TRBD2	-	TRBJ2-1	TRBV6-6	TGTGCCAGCAGTTCCCGGGAGGGCTACAATGAGCAGTTCTTC	CASSSREGYNEQFF
-	-	TRBJ2-7	TRBV7-6	TGTGCCAGCAGCTCTGGGGGCGAGCAGTACTTC	CASSSGGEQYF
-	-	TRBJ1-3	TRBV9	TGTGCCAGCAGCGCCCCCGGAAACACCATATATTTT	CASSAPGNTIYF
-	once	TRBJ2-1	TRBV19	TGTGCCAGTAGTATCTCCCCGTCTGGCAATGAGCAGTTCTTC	CASSISPSGNEQFF
TRBD1	-	TRBJ2-7	TRBV9	TGTGCCAGCAGCGTAGGACAGGGAGACTACGAGCAGTACTTC	CASSVGQGDYEQYF
-	once	TRBJ2-1	TRBV5-1	TGCGCCAGCAGCTTGCGGGACGGTGAGCAGTTCTTC	CASSLRDGEQFF
-	-	TRBJ2-1	TRBV28	TGTGCCAGCAGTTGGACTGCCCGCTCCTACAATGAGCAGTTCTTC	CASSWTARSYNEQFF
TRBD1	once	TRBJ2-1	TRBV19	TGTGCCAGTAGTTTAACAGGGGGCGCTGAGCAGTTCTTC	CASSLTGGAEQFF
-	-	TRBJ2-4	TRBV7-6	TGTGCCAGCAGCTCTCTTGAGGGGGGAGCCAAAAACATTCAGTACTTC	CASSSLEGGAKNIQYF
-	-	TRBJ2-6	TRBV28	TGTGCCAGCAATGGAGTAAGGGAATCCTTTGGGGCCAACGTCCTGACTTTC	CASNGVRESFGANVLTF
TRBD2	-	TRBJ2-1	TRBV9	TGTGCCAGCAGCGTAGGGTCTAGCGGGCTCTACAATGAGCAGTTCTTC	CASSVGSSGLYNEQFF
-	few	TRBJ1-3	TRBV11-2	TGTGCCAGCAGCTCCGGGCCGGGGGCTGGGGGAAACACCATATATTTT	CASSSGPGAGGNTIYF
-	-	TRBJ2-7	TRBV5-6	TGTGCCAGCAGCTCGCTTACCTCCTCCTACGAGCAGTACTTC	CASSSLTSSYEQYF
TRBD1	-	TRBJ2-5	TRBV25-1	TGTGCCAGCAGTGGGACAGGGGAAGAGACCCAGTACTTC	CASSGTGEETQYF
-	-	TRBJ1-4	TRBV15	TGTGCCACCAGCAGAGATATCATAACGTCAGAAAAACTGTTTTTT	CATSRDIITSEKLFF
-	-	TRBJ2-1	TRBV4-3	TGCGCCAGCAGCCAAGTTTTATCTTGGGGGAATGAGCAGTTCTTC	CASSQVLSWGNEQFF
TRBD1	-	TRBJ2-1	TRBV7-3	TGTGCCAGCAGCTTAACGCCGACAGGGACCTACAATGAGCAGTTCTTC	CASSLTPTGTYNEQFF
-	medium-sized	TRBJ2-2	TRBV7-8	TGTGCCAGCAGCTTACGAGGCAGATCTAACACCGGGGAGCTGTTTTTT	CASSLRGRSNTGELFF
-	-	TRBJ2-7	TRBV9	TGTGCCAGCAGCGTATCACCTTTCGCCAGCTACGAGCAGTACTTC	CASSVSPFASYEQYF
TRBD1	-	TRBJ1-4	TRBV6-6	TGTGCCAGCAGTAACAACAGGGGCCGGGGTGAAAAACTGTTTTTT	CASSNNRGRGEKLFF
-	-	TRBJ1-1	TRBV2	TGTGCCAGCAGTGCCGCCTTTGAAGCTTTCTTT	CASSAAFEAFF
TRBD2	-	TRBJ2-7	TRBV5-1	TGCGCCAGCAGCGGTTTTAGCGGGATAAGCTACGAGCAGTACTTC	CASSGFSGISYEQYF
-	-	TRBJ1-1	TRBV30	TGTGCCTGGAGTTCGGGGGGTGGCACTGAAGCTTTCTTT	CAWSSGGGTEAFF
-	-	TRBJ2-1	TRBV6-5	TGTGCCAGCAGAGAGCTAAAAAGCTCCTACAATGAGCAGTTCTTC	CASRELKSSYNEQFF
-	-	TRBJ2-7	TRBV27	TGTGCCAGCAGTGCCAACGGTTACGAGCAGTACTTC	CASSANGYEQYF
-	-	TRBJ1-2	TRBV13	TGTGCCAGCAGCTTAGGACGGCATGGCTACACCTTC	CASSLGRHGYTF
-	-	TRBJ2-3	TRBV6-1	TGTGCCAGTTCAGACACAGATACGCAGTATTTT	CASSDTDTQYF
-	-	TRBJ2-3	TRBV2	TGTGCCAGCAGTGACCCCGACCTCCCCGGAGATACGCAGTATTTT	CASSDPDLPGDTQYF
-	-	TRBJ2-3	TRBV29-1	TGCAGCGTTGAGTCAGATCGACTTAGCACAGATACGCAGTATTTT	CSVESDRLSTDTQYF
-	-	TRBJ2-1	TRBV7-7	TGTGCTAGCAGCTTAGCGGAGGGCAATGAGCAGTTCTTC	CASSLAEGNEQFF
-	-	TRBJ1-1	TRBV5-1	TGCGCCAGCAACCTAGGGCAGGGGCTATCCGGAACTGAAGCTTTCTTT	CASNLGQGLSGTEAFF